The 23 T cell receptor beta chains presented below share a single source sample, sequenced in a study of T cell changes during pregnancy in multiple sclerosis. The table came from immunoSEQ multiplex PCR; TCRdb's copy has only in-frame clones and leaves some out. This table holds over 85,000 clones, about nine tenths found once. Sequenced here: peripheral blood, sampled in the second trimester of pregnancy. Receptors originate from a female donor in good health, enrolled as a control in a pregnancy study.

V usage is TRBV10-3 and J usage is TRBJ1-1; D is unresolved. V lost 6 bases to trimming and J lost 4 bases, with 15 bases between them. Germline CDR1 and CDR2: ENHRY and SYGVKD. The CDR3 runs to 14 residues. CDR3 loop: CAIRGTSQATEAFF. For the CDR3, the DNA is TGTGCCATCAGAGGAACCTCCCAGGCCACTGAAGCTTTCTTT.

The chain uses TRBV4-1 and TRBJ2-5; 12 nucleotides align to TRBD2. The CDR3 totals 19 residues. CDR1 is MGHRA and CDR2 is YSYEKL in the germline V gene. The V and J ends lost 0 bases and 1 base, in that order; junction bases with no gene match: 9. In DNA form, the CDR3 reads TGCGCCAGCAGCCAAGAACCGATGACTAGCGGGGGCCTCCAAGAGACCCAGTACTTC. It specifies CASSQEPMTSGGLQETQYF.

The chain recombines TRBV27 with TRBJ2-7; TRBD1 agrees at 8 bases. After removal of 5 bases from V and 6 bases from J, the junction contained 12 bases not matched to a gene. CDR3 length: 15 residues. In germline, CDR1 is MNHEY, CDR2 SMNVEV (reference sequence). In DNA, the CDR3 is TGTGCCAGCAGTGGCTATGGGGACAGGCTAGGCGAGCAGTACTTC. Encoded protein: CASSGYGDRLGEQYF.

The CDR3: CASSKNAGGLSGELFF. The CDR3 DNA reads as TGTGCCAGCAGCAAAAACGCGGGGGGCCTTTCAGGGGAGCTGTTTTTT. The rearrangement links TRBV7-9 to TRBJ2-2; 8 bases are shared with TRBD2. The junction had 13 bases not matched to a gene; V was cut back by 5 bases and J by 8 bases. The CDR3 runs to 16 residues. Per germline, CDR1 SEHNR and CDR2 FQNEAQ (reference sequence). The full variable domain, its missing parts supplied by reference TRBV7-9 and TRBJ2-2, is DTGVSQNPRHKITKRGQNVTFRCDPISEHNRLYWYRQTLGQGPEFLTYFQNEAQLEKSRLLSDRFSAERPKGSFSTLEIQRTEQGDSAMYLCASSKNAGGLSGELFFGEGSRLTVL.

V usage is TRBV15 and J usage is TRBJ2-7, with TRBD2 as a possible D gene (5 bases). Germline CDR1 reads LNHNV; CDR2 reads YYDKDF (reference sequence). This CDR3 has 16 residues. Trimming pared 0 bases from V and 0 bases from J, leaving 12 bases between. As DNA, the CDR3 is TGTGCCACCAGCAGAGATATTGGCGGGCGCTCCTACGAGCAGTACTTC. Translating gives CATSRDIGGRSYEQYF.

J is TRBJ2-5 and V is TRBV5-1; 9 bases are shared with TRBD1. V shed 0 bases and J 4 bases; nucleotides not matched to a gene: 10. This CDR3 comprises 17 residues. Germline CDR1 reads SGHRS; CDR2 reads YFSETQ. The CDR3 sequence is CASSLEQGALRGETQYF. The CDR3 region has the DNA TGCGCCAGCAGCTTGGAACAGGGGGCATTGAGGGGAGAGACCCAGTACTTC.

The chain links TRBV10-1 to TRBJ1-4; D unclear. CDR1 and CDR2 from the germline V gene are WNHNN and SYGVQD (reference sequence). The CDR3 loop spans 14 amino acids. V dropped 5 bases and J dropped 5 bases, with 12 bases sitting between them. Here the CDR3 reads CASSRHGENEKLFF. CDR3 DNA sequence: TGCGCCAGCAGTAGACACGGGGAGAATGAAAAACTGTTTTTT.

The chain couples TRBV5-1 to TRBJ1-4, with 7 bases identical to TRBD1. This CDR3 region has 15 residues. CDR1 is SGHRS and CDR2 is YFSETQ in the germline V gene. Trimming at V came to 1 base and at J to 3 bases, leaving 3 bases not matched to a gene. The CDR3 coding sequence is TGCGCCAGCAGCTTGAACACAGGGGCTAATGAAAAACTGTTTTTT. Residues: CASSLNTGANEKLFF.

The J gene is TRBJ2-3, the V gene TRBV18; TRBD2 matches at 9 bases. J was trimmed by 1 base and V by 4 bases; bases with no gene match: 3. The CDR3 is made up of 15 amino acids. The germline V gene encodes CDR1 KGHSH and CDR2 LQKENI. The DNA for the CDR3 is TGTGCCAGCTCACGGTCTAGCGGGGGCACAGATACGCAGTATTTT. Translating it yields CASSRSSGGTDTQYF. Combining the CDR3 with reference TRBV18 and TRBJ2-3 gives the whole variable domain NAGVMQNPRHLVRRRGQEARLRCSPMKGHSHVYWYRQLPEEGLKFMVYLQKENIIDESGMPKERFSAEFPKEGPSILRIQQVVRGDSAAYFCASSRSSGGTDTQYFGPGTRLTVL.

This rearrangement joins TRBV5-1 to TRBJ2-1, with 9 bases aligning to TRBD1. This CDR3 spans 14 amino acids. The germline gives CDR1 SGHRS, CDR2 YFSETQ. V lost 3 bases to trimming and J lost 7 bases; unmatched junction nucleotides: 5. This CDR3 is CASSSGTGRNEQFF. CDR3 in DNA: TGCGCCAGCAGCTCGGGGACAGGGCGAAATGAGCAGTTCTTC.

V and J are TRBV5-1 and TRBJ2-2, with 8 bases that match TRBD1. The germline CDR1 and CDR2 sequences are SGHRS and YFSETQ. This CDR3 contains 16 residues. Germline trimming cut 4 bases from V and 1 base from J; bases unmatched to any gene: 6. CDR3 nucleotides: TGCGCCAGCAGCCCCCCCGGACAGGGGAACACCGGGGAGCTGTTTTTT. Residues: CASSPPGQGNTGELFF.

The chain has TRBV2 and TRBJ1-5, with D possibly matching TRBD1 (6 bases). Trimming left V 2 bases short and J 3 bases short, with 8 bases between. CDR3 length equals 14 residues. CDR1 is SNHLY, CDR2 FYNNEI, per germline. The CDR3 sequence: CASSEQGINQPQHF. The CDR3 nucleotides read TGTGCCAGCAGTGAACAGGGGATCAATCAGCCCCAGCATTTT.

The rearrangement joins TRBV7-2 to TRBJ2-7, with 8 bases aligning to TRBD1. Trimming at V came to 3 bases and at J to 5 bases, leaving 12 bases not matched to a gene. Germline V gene lookup returns CDR1 SGHTA and CDR2 FQGNSA. The CDR3 sequence is 16 residues long. The CDR3 loop is CASSFNPQGARDEQYF. In DNA, the CDR3 is TGTGCCAGCAGCTTTAACCCCCAGGGGGCGCGGGACGAGCAGTACTTC.

The V gene is TRBV9, the J gene TRBJ2-3; D perhaps matches TRBD2 (7 bases). Germline-derived CDR1 and CDR2 are SGDLS and YYNGEE. The CDR3 consists of 14 residues. V lost 0 bases and J lost 6, with 11 bases in between. The CDR3, as DNA: TGTGCCAGCAGCGTAGAGGGGGGGAGGGATACGCAGTATTTT. Encoded protein: CASSVEGGRDTQYF.

The V gene is TRBV5-1, the J gene TRBJ2-3, with 9 bases lining up with TRBD2. V lost 4 bases and J lost 0; bases outside the gene matches: 12. CDR1 SGHRS and CDR2 YFSETQ come from the germline V gene. The CDR3 is 18 residues long. In DNA, the CDR3 is TGCGCCAGCAGCCCCACCCCAACCGGGACTAGCAGCACAGATACGCAGTATTTT. This translates into CASSPTPTGTSSTDTQYF.

The gene calls are TRBV18 and TRBJ2-7; tentatively, D is TRBD2 (6 bases). V was trimmed by 5 bases and J by 0 bases, leaving 14 bases between them. The CDR3 is made up of 15 amino acids. Germline loops: CDR1 KGHSH, CDR2 LQKENI. CDR3 coding DNA: TGTGCCAGCTCAGGGACTCTGCGTAGCTCCTACGAGCAGTACTTC. Translation gives CASSGTLRSSYEQYF.

The chain employs TRBV7-8 and TRBJ1-5, with D perhaps TRBD1 (6 bases). CDR3 length equals 16 residues. The V end lost 2 bases, the J end lost 0 bases, and 11 bases lay between the germline ends. Germline CDR1 reads SGHVS; CDR2 reads FQNEAQ. As DNA, the CDR3 is TGTGCCAGCAGCTTAACCGGGACATATAGCAATCAGCCCCAGCATTTT. This encodes CASSLTGTYSNQPQHF. Supplemented by reference TRBV7-8 and TRBJ1-5, the full variable domain reads GAGVSQSPRYKVAKRGQDVALRCDPISGHVSLFWYQQALGQGPEFLTYFQNEAQLDKSGLPSDRFFAERPEGSVSTLKIQRTQQEDSAVYLCASSLTGTYSNQPQHFGDGTRLSIL.

The chain is built from TRBV2 and TRBJ1-4; 7 bases agree with TRBD1. With 5 bases clipped from V and 7 bases from J, the junction kept 7 bases outside the gene matches. This CDR3 is built from 14 residues. Germline V CDR1 and CDR2: SNHLY, FYNNEI. The CDR3: CASSLQGIGEKLFF. The CDR3 DNA reads as TGTGCCAGCAGTTTACAGGGGATCGGTGAAAAACTGTTTTTT.

The gene calls are TRBV9 and TRBJ2-7, with 9 bases aligning to TRBD1. The CDR3 runs 14 residues. Germline trimming cut 3 bases from V and 3 bases from J; bases unmatched to any gene: 4. From germline, CDR1 is SGDLS and CDR2 YYNGEE. The CDR3 sequence: CASSAGTGFYEQYF. CDR3 in DNA: TGTGCCAGCAGCGCAGGGACAGGGTTCTACGAGCAGTACTTC.

This chain connects TRBV4-2 to TRBJ2-4; weak D call: TRBD2 (5 bases). V lost 3 bases and J lost 6, with 18 bases in between. CDR1 LGHNA and CDR2 YNFKEQ come from the germline V gene. This CDR3 has 16 residues. The CDR3, as DNA: TGTGCCAGCAGCCAGGGCGGCGGGCAGGTAGTAAACATTCAGTACTTC. It translates to CASSQGGGQVVNIQYF.

The chain combines TRBV4-1 with TRBJ2-2; maybe TRBD2 (5 bases). The CDR3 has 16 amino acids. Germline CDR1 is MGHRA and CDR2 is YSYEKL. V was cut by 0 bases and J by 4 bases, with 12 bases left in between. CDR3 loop: CASSQDRGQFTGELFF. CDR3 sequence (DNA): TGCGCCAGCAGCCAAGATCGAGGGCAGTTCACCGGGGAGCTGTTTTTT.

This chain joins TRBV19 and TRBJ1-2; 7 positions match TRBD1. With 5 bases clipped from V and 7 bases from J, the junction kept 10 bases outside the gene matches. This CDR3 region has 14 residues. Germline loops: CDR1 LNHDA, CDR2 SQIVND (reference sequence). The CDR3 reads CASSPRTGRPGYTF. DNA of the CDR3: TGTGCCAGTAGTCCCCGGACAGGCCGTCCTGGCTACACCTTC. Variable domain in full (rest from reference TRBV19 and TRBJ1-2): DGGITQSPKYLFRKEGQNVTLSCEQNLNHDAMYWYRQDPGQGLRLIYYSQIVNDFQKGDIAEGYSVSREKKESFPLTVTSAQKNPTAFYLCASSPRTGRPGYTFGSGTRLTVV.

This clone was counted once. The gene calls are TRBV6-5 and TRBJ2-2; weak D call: TRBD2 (5 bases). The V gene's germline CDR1 is MNHEY and CDR2 SVGAGI. This CDR3 is built from 14 residues. The V end lost 2 bases, the J end lost 7 bases, and 11 bases lay between the germline ends. The CDR3 protein is CASSYEAGVGELFF. The CDR3 DNA sequence: TGTGCCAGCAGTTACGAGGCGGGCGTCGGGGAGCTGTTTTTT.